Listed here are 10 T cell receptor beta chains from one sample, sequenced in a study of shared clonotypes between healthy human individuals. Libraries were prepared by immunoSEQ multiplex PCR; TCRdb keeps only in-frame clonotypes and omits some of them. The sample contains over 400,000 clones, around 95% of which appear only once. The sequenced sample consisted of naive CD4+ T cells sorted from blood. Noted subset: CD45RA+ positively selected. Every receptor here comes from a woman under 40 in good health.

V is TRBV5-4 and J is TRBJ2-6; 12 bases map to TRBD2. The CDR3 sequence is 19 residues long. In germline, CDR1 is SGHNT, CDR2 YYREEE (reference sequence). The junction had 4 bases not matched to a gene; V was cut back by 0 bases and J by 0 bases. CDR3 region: CASSLGGLAGPSGANVLTF. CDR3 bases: TGTGCCAGCAGCTTGGGGGGACTAGCGGGCCCCTCTGGGGCCAACGTCCTGACTTTC.

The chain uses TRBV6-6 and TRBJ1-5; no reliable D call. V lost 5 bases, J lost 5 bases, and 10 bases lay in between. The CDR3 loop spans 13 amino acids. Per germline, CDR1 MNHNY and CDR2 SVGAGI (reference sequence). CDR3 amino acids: CASSAFLYQPQHF. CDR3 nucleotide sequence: TGTGCCAGCAGTGCATTCTTATATCAGCCCCAGCATTTT.

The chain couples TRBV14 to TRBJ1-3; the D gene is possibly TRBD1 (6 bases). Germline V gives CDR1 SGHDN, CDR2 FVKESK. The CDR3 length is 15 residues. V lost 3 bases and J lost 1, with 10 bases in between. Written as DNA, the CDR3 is TGTGCCAGCAGCCAGGCGGGGGCTTCTGGAAACACCATATATTTT. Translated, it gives CASSQAGASGNTIYF.

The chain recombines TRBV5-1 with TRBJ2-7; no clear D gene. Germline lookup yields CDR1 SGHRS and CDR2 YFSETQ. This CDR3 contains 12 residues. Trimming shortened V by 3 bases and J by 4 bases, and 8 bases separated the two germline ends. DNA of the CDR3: TGCGCCAGCAGCTGGCTGGGATACGAGCAGTACTTC. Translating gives CASSWLGYEQYF.

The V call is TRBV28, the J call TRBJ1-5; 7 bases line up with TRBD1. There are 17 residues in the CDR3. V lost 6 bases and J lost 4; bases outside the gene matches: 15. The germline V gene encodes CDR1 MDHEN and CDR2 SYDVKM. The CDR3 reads CASSLPTSGQLNQPQHF. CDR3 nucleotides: TGTGCCAGCAGCCTTCCTACGTCGGGACAGCTGAATCAGCCCCAGCATTTT.

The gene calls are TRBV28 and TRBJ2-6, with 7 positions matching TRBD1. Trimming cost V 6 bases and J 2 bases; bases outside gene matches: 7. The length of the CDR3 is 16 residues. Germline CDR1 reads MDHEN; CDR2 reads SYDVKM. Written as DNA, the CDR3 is TGTGCCAGCAGCCGTACCGGGACAGCTGGGGCCAACGTCCTGACTTTC. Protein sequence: CASSRTGTAGANVLTF.

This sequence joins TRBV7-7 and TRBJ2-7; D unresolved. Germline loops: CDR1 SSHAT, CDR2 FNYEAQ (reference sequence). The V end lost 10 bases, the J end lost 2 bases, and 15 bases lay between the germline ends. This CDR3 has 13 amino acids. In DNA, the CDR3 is TGTGCCATCCAACCAGTAAACACCTACGAGCAGTACTTC. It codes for CAIQPVNTYEQYF. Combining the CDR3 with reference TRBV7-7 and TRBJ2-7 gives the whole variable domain GAGVSQSPRYKVTKRGQDVTLRCDPISSHATLYWYQQALGQGPEFLTYFNYEAQPDKSGLPSDRFSAERPEGSISTLTIQRTEQRDSAMYRCAIQPVNTYEQYFGPGTRLTVT.

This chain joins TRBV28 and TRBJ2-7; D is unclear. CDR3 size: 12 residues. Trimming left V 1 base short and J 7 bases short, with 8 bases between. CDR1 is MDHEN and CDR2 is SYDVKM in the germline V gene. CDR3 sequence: CASSLLIREQYF. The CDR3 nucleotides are TGTGCCAGCAGTTTATTAATCAGGGAGCAGTACTTC.

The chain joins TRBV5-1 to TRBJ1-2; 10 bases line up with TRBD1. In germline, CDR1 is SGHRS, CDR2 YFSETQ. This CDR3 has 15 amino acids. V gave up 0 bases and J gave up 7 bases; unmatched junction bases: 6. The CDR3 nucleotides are TGCGCCAGCAGCTTGGAAGGGGACAGGGGCCCTGGCTACACCTTC. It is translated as CASSLEGDRGPGYTF.

CDR3 nucleotides: TGCAGCGTTGCGGCGGACAGGGTCTTCTACGAGCAGTACTTC. Its translation is CSVAADRVFYEQYF. The chain links TRBV29-1 to TRBJ2-5; TRBD1 aligns across 8 bases. The J call may be incorrect, as the DNA end agrees better with TRBJ2-7. The CDR3 length is 14 residues. Germline-derived CDR1 and CDR2 are SQVTM and ANQGSEA.